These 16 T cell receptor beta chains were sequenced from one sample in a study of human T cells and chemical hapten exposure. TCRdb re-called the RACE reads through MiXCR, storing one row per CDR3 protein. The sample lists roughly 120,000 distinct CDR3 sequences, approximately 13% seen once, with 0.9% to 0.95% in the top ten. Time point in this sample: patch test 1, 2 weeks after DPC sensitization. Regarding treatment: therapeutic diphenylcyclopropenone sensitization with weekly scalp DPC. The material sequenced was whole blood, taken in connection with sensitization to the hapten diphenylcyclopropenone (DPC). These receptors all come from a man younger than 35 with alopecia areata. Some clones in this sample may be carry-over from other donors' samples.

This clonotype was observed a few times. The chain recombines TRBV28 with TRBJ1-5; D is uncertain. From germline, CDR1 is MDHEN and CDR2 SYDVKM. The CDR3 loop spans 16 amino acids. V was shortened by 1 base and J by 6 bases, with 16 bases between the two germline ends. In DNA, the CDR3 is TGTGCCAGCAGTTTATTCGAGGGAGGGAGAAGTCAGCCCCAGCATTTT. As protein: CASSLFEGGRSQPQHF.

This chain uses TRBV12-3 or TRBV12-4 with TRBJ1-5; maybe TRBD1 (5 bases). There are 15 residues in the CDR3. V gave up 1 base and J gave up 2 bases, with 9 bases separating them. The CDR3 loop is CASSLEGRGNQPQHF. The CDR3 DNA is TGTGCCAGCAGTTTAGAAGGCAGGGGCAATCAGCCCCAGCATTTT.

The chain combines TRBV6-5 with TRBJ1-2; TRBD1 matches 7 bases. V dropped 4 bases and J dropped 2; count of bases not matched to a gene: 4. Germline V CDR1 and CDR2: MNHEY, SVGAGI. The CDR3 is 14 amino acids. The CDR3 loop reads CASSWTGQNYGYTF. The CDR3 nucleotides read TGTGCCAGCAGTTGGACGGGACAGAACTATGGCTACACCTTC.

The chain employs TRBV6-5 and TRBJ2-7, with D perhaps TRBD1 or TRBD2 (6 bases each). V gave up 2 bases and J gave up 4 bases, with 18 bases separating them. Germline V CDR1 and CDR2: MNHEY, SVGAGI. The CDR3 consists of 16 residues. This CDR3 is CASSYGGHSGLYEQYF. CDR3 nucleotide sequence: TGTGCCAGCAGTTACGGGGGGCACTCTGGCTTGTACGAGCAGTACTTC.

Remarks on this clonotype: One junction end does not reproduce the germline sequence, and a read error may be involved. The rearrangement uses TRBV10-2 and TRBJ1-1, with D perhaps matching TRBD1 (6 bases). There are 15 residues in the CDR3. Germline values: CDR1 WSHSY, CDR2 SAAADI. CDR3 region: CGSSEGGGSDREAFF. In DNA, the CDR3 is TGCGGCAGCAGTGAGGGGGGAGGGAGCGATCGAGAAGCTTTCTTT.

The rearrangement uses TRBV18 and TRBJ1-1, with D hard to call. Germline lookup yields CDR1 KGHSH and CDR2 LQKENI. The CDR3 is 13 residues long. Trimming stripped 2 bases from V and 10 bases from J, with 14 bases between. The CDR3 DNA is TGTGCCAGCTCACCAGATCGTCGGGGAGTAGCTTTCTTT. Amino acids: CASSPDRRGVAFF.

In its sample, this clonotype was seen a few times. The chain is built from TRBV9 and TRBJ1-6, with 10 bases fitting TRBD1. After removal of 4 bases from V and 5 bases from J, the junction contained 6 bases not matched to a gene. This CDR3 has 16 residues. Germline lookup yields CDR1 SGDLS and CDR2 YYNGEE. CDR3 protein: CASSPRTGGDNSPLHF. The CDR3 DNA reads TGTGCCAGCAGCCCCCGGACAGGGGGTGATAATTCACCCCTCCACTTT. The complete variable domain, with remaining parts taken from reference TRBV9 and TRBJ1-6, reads DSGVTQTPKHLITATGQRVTLRCSPRSGDLSVYWYQQSLDQGLQFLIQYYNGEERAKGNILERFSAQQFPDLHSELNLSSLELGDSALYFCASSPRTGGDNSPLHFGNGTRLTVT.

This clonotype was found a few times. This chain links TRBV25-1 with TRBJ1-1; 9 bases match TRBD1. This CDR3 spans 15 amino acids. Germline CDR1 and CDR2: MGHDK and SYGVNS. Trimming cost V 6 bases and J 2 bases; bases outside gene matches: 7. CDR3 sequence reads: CASRRGTGQNTEAFF. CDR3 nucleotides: TGTGCCAGCAGGAGAGGGACAGGGCAAAACACTGAAGCTTTCTTT.

In DNA form, the CDR3 reads TGTGCCAGCAGTGAAAGCGAAAGCGGGGGGGCGAATGAGCAGTTCTTC. This sequence encodes CASSESESGGANEQFF. The chain joins TRBV6-4 to TRBJ2-1; 10 nucleotides agree with TRBD2. Trimming removed 3 bases from V and 7 bases from J; junction bases left unmatched: 9. The CDR3 extends over 16 amino acids. The germline V gene has CDR1 MRHNA and CDR2 SNTAGT.

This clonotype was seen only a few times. CDR3 nucleotides: TGCAGTGCAGCCGAACTAGGCAGGGACTCAGATACGCAGTATTTT. Amino acids: CSAAELGRDSDTQYF. This chain connects TRBV20-1 to TRBJ2-3; a weak D match, TRBD2 (6 bases). The V gene lost 6 bases and the J gene lost 4 bases, with 20 bases spanning the gap. From germline, CDR1 is DFQATT and CDR2 SNEGSKA (reference sequence). This CDR3 has 15 amino acids.

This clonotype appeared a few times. CDR3 in DNA: TGCGCCAGCAGCTTCGGGGGACTCACCGGGGAGCTGTTTTTT. It is translated as CASSFGGLTGELFF. The chain joins TRBV5-1 to TRBJ2-2; tentative D call: TRBD2 (6 bases). CDR1 and CDR2 (germline): SGHRS, YFSETQ. The CDR3 has 14 residues. The V and J ends lost 2 bases and 4 bases respectively, with 9 bases between them.

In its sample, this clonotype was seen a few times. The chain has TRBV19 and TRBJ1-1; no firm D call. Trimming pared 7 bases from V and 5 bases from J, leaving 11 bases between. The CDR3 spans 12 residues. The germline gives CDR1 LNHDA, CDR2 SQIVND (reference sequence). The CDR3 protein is CASIRRGTEAFF. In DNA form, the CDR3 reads TGTGCCAGTATTCGTCGGGGAACTGAAGCTTTCTTT.

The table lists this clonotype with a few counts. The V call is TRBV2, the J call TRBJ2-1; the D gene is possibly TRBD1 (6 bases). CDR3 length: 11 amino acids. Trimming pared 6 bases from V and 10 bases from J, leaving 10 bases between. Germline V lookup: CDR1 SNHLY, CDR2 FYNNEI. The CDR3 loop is CASSTGSEQFF. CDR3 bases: TGTGCCAGCAGCACAGGGTCCGAGCAGTTCTTC.

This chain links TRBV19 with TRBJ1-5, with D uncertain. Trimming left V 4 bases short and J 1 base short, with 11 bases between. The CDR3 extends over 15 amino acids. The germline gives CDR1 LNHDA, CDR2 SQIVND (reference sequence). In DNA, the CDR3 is TGTGCCAGTAGTAGCCGGGGTTTAAGCAATCAGCCCCAGCATTTT. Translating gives CASSSRGLSNQPQHF.

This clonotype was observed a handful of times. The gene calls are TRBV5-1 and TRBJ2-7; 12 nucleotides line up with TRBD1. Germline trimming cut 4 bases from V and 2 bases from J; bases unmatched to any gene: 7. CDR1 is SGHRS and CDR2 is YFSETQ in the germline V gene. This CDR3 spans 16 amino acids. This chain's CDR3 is CASSSYRDRGPYEQYF. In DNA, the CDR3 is TGCGCCAGCAGCAGCTACCGGGACAGGGGGCCCTACGAGCAGTACTTC.

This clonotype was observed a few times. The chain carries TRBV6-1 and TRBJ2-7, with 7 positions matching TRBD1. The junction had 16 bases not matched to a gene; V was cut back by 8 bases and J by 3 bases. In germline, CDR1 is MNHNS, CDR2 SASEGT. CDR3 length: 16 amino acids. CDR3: CASGSERGQNYYEQYF. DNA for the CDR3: TGTGCCAGCGGATCCGAGAGGGGACAGAACTACTACGAGCAGTACTTC.